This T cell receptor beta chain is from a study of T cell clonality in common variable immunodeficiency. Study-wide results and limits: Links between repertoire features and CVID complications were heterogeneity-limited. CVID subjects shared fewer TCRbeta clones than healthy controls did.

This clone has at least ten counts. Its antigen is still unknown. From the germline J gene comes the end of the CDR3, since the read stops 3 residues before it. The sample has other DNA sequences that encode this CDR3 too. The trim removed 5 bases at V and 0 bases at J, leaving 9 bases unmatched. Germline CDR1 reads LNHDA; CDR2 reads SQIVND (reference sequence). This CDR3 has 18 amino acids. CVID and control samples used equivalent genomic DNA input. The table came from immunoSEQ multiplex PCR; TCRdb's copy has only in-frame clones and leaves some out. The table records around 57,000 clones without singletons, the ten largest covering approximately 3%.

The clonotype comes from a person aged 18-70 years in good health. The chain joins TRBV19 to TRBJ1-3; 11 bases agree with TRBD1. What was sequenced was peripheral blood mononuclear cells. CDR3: CASSLRQGTGGSGNTIYF. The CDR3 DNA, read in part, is TGTGCCAGTAGTCTTCGCCAAGGGACAGGGGGCTCTGGAAACACC. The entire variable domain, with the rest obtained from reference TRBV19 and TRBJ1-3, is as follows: DGGITQSPKYLFRKEGQNVTLSCEQNLNHDAMYWYRQDPGQGLRLIYYSQIVNDFQKGDIAEGYSVSREKKESFPLTVTSAQKNPTAFYLCASSLRQGTGGSGNTIYFGEGSWLTVV.